The TCR beta chain under discussion was sequenced for a study of OX40 agonist ivuxolimab in advanced cancers. This CDR3 has 19 amino acids. V lost 0 bases and J lost 0; bases outside the gene matches: 10. From germline, CDR1 is LGHNA and CDR2 YSLEER. Libraries were prepared by immunoSEQ multiplex PCR; TCRdb keeps only in-frame clonotypes and omits some of them. The sample shows about 20,000 clones, around nine tenths of them seen only once. This chain joins TRBV4-3 and TRBJ2-1; 8 nucleotides line up with TRBD2. Sequencing was performed on CD4+ or CD8+ T cells sorted from blood, taken in a trial of the OX40 agonist ivuxolimab. The TCR was taken from an adult with an advanced solid tumor such as melanoma, head and neck, liver or kidney cancer. This chain's CDR3 is CASSQDWSRGGSSYNEQFF. The CDR3 DNA follows: TGCGCCAGCAGCCAAGATTGGAGCCGCGGGGGGAGCTCCTACAATGAGCAGTTCTTC.